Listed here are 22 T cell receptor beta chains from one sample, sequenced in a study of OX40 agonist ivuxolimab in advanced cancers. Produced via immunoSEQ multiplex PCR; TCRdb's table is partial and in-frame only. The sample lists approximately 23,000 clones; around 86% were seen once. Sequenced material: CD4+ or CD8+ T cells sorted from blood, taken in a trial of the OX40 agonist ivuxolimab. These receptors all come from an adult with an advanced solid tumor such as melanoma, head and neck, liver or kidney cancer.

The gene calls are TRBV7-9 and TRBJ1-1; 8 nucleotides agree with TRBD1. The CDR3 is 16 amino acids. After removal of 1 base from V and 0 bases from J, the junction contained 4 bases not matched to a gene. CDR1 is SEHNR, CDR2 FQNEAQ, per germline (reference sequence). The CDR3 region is CASSLVPGQVNTEAFF. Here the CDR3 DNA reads TGTGCCAGCAGCTTAGTCCCGGGACAGGTGAACACTGAAGCTTTCTTT.

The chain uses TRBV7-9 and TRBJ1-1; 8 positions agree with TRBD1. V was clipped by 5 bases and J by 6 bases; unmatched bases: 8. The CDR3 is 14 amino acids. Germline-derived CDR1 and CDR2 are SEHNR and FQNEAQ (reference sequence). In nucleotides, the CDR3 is TGTGCCAGCAGCGCAAGACAGGGGTTCCCTGAAGCTTTCTTT. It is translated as CASSARQGFPEAFF.

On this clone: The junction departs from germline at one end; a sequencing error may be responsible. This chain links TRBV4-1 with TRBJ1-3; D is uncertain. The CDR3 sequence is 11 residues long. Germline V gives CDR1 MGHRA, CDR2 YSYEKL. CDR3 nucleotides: TGCGCCAGCAGCCAGGGAAGCACCATATATTTT. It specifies CASSQGSTIYF.

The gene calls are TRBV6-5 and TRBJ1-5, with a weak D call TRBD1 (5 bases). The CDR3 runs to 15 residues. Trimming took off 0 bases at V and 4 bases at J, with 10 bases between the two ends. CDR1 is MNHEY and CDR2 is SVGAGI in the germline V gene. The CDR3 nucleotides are TGTGCCAGCAGTTACTCATTTGCAGGGAATCAGCCCCAGCATTTT. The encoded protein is CASSYSFAGNQPQHF.

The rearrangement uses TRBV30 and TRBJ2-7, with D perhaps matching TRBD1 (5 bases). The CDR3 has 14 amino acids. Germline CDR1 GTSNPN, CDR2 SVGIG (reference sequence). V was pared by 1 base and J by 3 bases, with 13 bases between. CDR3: CAWSESGFRYEQYF. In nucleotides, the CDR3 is TGTGCCTGGAGTGAGTCAGGGTTCCGCTACGAGCAGTACTTC. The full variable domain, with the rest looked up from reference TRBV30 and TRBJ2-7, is SQTIHQWPATLVQPVGSPLSLECTVEGTSNPNLYWYRQAAGRGLQLLFYSVGIGQISSEVPQNLSASRPQDRQFILSSKKLLLSDSGFYLCAWSESGFRYEQYFGPGTRLTVT.

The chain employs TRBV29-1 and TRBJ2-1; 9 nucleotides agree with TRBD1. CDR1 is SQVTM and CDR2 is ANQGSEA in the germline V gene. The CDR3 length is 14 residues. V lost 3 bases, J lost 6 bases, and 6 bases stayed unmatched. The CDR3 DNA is TGCAGCGTTGATTGGACAGGGGTGGGCAATGAGCAGTTCTTC. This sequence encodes CSVDWTGVGNEQFF.

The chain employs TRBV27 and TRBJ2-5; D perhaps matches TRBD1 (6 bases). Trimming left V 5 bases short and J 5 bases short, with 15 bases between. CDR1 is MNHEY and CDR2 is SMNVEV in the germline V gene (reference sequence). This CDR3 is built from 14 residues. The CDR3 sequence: CASSEGTRGETQYF. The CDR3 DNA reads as TGTGCCAGCAGTGAAGGGACACGAGGGGAGACCCAGTACTTC.

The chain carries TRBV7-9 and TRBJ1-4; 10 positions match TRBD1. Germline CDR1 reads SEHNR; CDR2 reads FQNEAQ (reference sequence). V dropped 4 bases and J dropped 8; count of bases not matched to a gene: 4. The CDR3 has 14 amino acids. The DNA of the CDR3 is TGTGCCAGCAGCTCCTGGACAGGGGGAGAAAAACTGTTTTTT. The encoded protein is CASSSWTGGEKLFF.

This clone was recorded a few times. The CDR3 spells CASSFLLSSYNSPLHF. CDR3 bases: TGTGCCAGCAGTTTCCTTCTCAGCTCCTATAATTCACCCCTCCACTTT. The chain has TRBV28 and TRBJ1-6; D ambiguous. Germline CDR1 MDHEN, CDR2 SYDVKM. The ends were cut back, 3 bases at V and 0 bases at J, with 9 bases in the middle. This CDR3 contains 16 residues.

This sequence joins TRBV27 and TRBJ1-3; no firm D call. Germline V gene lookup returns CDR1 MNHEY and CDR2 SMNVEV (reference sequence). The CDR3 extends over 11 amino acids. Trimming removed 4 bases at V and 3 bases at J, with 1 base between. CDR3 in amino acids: CASSYGNTIYF. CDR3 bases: TGTGCCAGCAGTTATGGAAACACCATATATTTT.

CDR3 DNA sequence: TGTGCCAGCAGCCCTATTTCGGATACGCAGTATTTT. This encodes CASSPISDTQYF. The chain joins TRBV9 to TRBJ2-3; unclear D gene. CDR3 length: 12 residues. Germline V CDR1 and CDR2: SGDLS, YYNGEE. Trimming left V 4 bases short and J 6 bases short, with 9 bases between.

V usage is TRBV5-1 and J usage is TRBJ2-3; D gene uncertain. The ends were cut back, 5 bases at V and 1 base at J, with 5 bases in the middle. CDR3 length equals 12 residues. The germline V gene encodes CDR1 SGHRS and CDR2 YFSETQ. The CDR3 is CASSAGTDTQYF. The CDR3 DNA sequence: TGCGCCAGCAGTGCGGGCACAGATACGCAGTATTTT.

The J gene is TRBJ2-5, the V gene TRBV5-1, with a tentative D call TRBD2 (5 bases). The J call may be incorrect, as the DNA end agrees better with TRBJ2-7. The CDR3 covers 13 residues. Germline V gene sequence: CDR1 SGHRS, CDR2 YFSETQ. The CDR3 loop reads CASSFERPDEQYF. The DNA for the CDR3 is TGCGCCAGCAGCTTCGAGCGGCCCGACGAGCAGTACTTC.

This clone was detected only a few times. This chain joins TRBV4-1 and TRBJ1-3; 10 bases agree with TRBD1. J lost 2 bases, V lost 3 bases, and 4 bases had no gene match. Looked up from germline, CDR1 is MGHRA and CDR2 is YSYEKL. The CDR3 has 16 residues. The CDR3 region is CASSQVTGGPGNTIYF. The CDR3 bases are TGCGCCAGCAGCCAGGTGACAGGGGGCCCTGGAAACACCATATATTTT.

In DNA form, the CDR3 reads TGTGCCAGCAGGAAAGGGGGACAGGGGGTTCGAGATGGCTACACCTTC. Translation: CASRKGGQGVRDGYTF. This chain links TRBV21-1 with TRBJ1-2; no DNA check was done on the table's D call, TRBD1. TRBV21-1 has pseudogene status. CDR3 size: 16 residues.

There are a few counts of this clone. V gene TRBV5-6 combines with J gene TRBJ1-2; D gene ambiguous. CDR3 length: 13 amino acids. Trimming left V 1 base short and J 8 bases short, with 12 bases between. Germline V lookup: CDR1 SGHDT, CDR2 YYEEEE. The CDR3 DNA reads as TGTGCCAGCAGCTTGATCCCGTCTGGAGGCTACACCTTC. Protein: CASSLIPSGGYTF.

The CDR3 DNA is TGCGCCAGCAGCCCCCCGGGACGGATGATGAACACTGAAGCTTTCTTT. This translates into CASSPPGRMMNTEAFF. The rearrangement joins TRBV4-1 to TRBJ1-1, with D perhaps matching TRBD1 (5 bases). CDR3 length: 16 residues. Between the trimmed V and J ends, which lost 4 bases and 0 bases, there was a span of 15 bases. CDR1 and CDR2 from the germline V gene are MGHRA and YSYEKL.

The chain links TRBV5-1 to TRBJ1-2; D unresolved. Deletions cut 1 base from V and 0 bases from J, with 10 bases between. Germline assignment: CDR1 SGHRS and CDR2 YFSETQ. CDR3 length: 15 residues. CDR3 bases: TGCGCCAGCAGCTTGAGGTGGGAGGCTAACTATGGCTACACCTTC. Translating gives CASSLRWEANYGYTF.

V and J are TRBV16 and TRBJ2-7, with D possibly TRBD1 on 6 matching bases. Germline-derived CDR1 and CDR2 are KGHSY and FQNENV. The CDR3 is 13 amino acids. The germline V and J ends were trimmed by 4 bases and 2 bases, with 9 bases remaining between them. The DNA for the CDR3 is TGTGCCAGCAGCCCGGGACACCCCTACGAGCAGTACTTC. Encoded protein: CASSPGHPYEQYF.

The CDR3 sequence: CASSVVPAGGLNEQFF. The CDR3 nucleotides read TGTGCCAGCAGCGTAGTGCCAGCGGGGGGGTTGAATGAGCAGTTCTTC. The V gene is TRBV9, the J gene TRBJ2-1; 10 bases line up with TRBD2. The V gene's germline CDR1 is SGDLS and CDR2 YYNGEE. This CDR3 is 16 amino acids long. V was clipped by 0 bases and J by 7 bases; unmatched bases: 7.

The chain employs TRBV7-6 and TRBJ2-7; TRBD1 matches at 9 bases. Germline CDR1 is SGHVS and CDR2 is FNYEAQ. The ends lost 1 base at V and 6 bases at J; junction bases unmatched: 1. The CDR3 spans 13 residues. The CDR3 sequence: CASSLGGQGEQYF. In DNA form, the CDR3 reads TGTGCCAGCAGCTTAGGGGGACAGGGCGAGCAGTACTTC.

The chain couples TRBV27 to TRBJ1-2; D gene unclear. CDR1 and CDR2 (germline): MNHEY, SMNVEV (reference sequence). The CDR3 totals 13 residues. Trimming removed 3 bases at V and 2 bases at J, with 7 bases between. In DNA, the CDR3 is TGTGCCAGCAGTTTTCACCCCAACTATGGCTACACCTTC. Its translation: CASSFHPNYGYTF.